This TCR beta chain emerged from a study of Ad26.COV2.S vaccination and SARS-CoV-2 variants. Here immunoSEQ multiplex PCR was the method, and the copy in TCRdb shows in-frame clones only, minus some. Among fewer than 300,000 clones, more than 75% were seen once, and the ten largest hold less than 3.5%. Germline loops: CDR1 SQVTM, CDR2 ANQGSEA. The germline V and J ends were trimmed by 4 bases and 6 bases, with 10 bases remaining between them. CDR3 size: 12 residues. Described treatment: about 20 received Ad26.COV2.S at low or high dose, single or two shots; about five received placebo; per-sample allocation not given. Each sample was drawn 63 days after the first injection (of vaccine or placebo).

This clonotype originated in a person aged 18-65 years who received the Ad26.COV2.S COVID-19 vaccine or a placebo. The source material was peripheral blood, sampled in a trial of Ad26.COV2.S vaccine versus placebo. V gene TRBV29-1 combines with J gene TRBJ2-1, with TRBD2 as a possible D gene (6 bases). CDR3 in DNA: TGCAGCGTTGGCGGGGAGAGCAATGAGCAGTTCTTC. Residues: CSVGGESNEQFF.